This T cell receptor beta chain originates from a study of cytomegalovirus exposure and HLA in healthy donors. The wider study: T cells numbering about 200 million yielded some 110 million unique TCR beta sequences in an earlier analysis.

The PCR employed 60 Vbeta primers together with 13 Jbeta primers. Generated by immunoSEQ multiplex PCR, the TCRdb table keeps only in-frame clones and is missing some. The table has just over 200,000 clones, roughly four fifths seen once. The V gene lost 0 bases and the J gene lost 4 bases, with 12 bases spanning the gap. Per the germline V gene, CDR1 is LGHNA and CDR2 is YNFKEQ. CDR3 length: 15 amino acids. Input material: PBMCs. The sequence derives from a woman aged 40 to 50 in good health and CMV-seronegative. The chain joins TRBV4-2 to TRBJ2-5; D possibly corresponds to TRBD2 (5 bases). In DNA form, the CDR3 reads TGTGCCAGCAGCCAAGATGGTCTAGCCTCAGAGACCCAGTACTTC. Its translation is CASSQDGLASETQYF.